The 10 T cell receptor beta chains presented below share a single source sample, sequenced in a study of sequential checkpoint blockade in melanoma. Generated by immunoSEQ multiplex PCR, the TCRdb table keeps only in-frame clones and is missing some. The sample shows some 18,000 clones, roughly two thirds of them seen only once. Treatment noted: randomized to nivolumab then ipilimumab (arm A) or the reverse (arm B). The specimen comprised tumor tissue (inferred from file names), sampled from a patient given nivolumab and ipilimumab in sequence. The receptors come from a human donor with melanoma.

The rearrangement joins TRBV10-2 to TRBJ2-3; the D is unclear. The V end lost 0 bases, the J end lost 1 base, and 8 bases lay between the germline ends. CDR3 length equals 15 residues. Germline V gene sequence: CDR1 WSHSY, CDR2 SAAADI. CDR3 in DNA: TGCGCCAGCAGTGAGTCTAGGGCGGGCACAGATACGCAGTATTTT. This sequence encodes CASSESRAGTDTQYF.

V usage is TRBV5-1 and J usage is TRBJ2-3; 8 bases fit TRBD2. The ends lost 7 bases at V and 5 bases at J; junction bases unmatched: 9. Germline V gene sequence: CDR1 SGHRS, CDR2 YFSETQ. There are 14 residues in the CDR3. CDR3 DNA: TGCGCCAGCGGAGCCGCGCTAGCGGGAGATACGCAGTATTTT. Residues: CASGAALAGDTQYF.

The rearrangement links TRBV11-3 to TRBJ1-5; D might be TRBD1 (6 bases). This CDR3 is built from 14 residues. The V and J ends lost 5 bases and 5 bases respectively, with 13 bases between them. Germline CDR1 and CDR2: SGHNT and YENEEA. CDR3 sequence: CASSRRGGDQPQHF. Written as DNA, the CDR3 is TGTGCCAGCAGCCGGAGAGGGGGGGATCAGCCCCAGCATTTT.

The CDR3 bases are TGCGCCAGTGGTTCGAGCTCCTACGAGCAGTACTTC. Its protein product is CASGSSSYEQYF. The chain employs TRBV10-1 and TRBJ2-7, with D unclear. The CDR3 is 12 residues long. Germline V lookup: CDR1 WNHNN, CDR2 SYGVQD (reference sequence). Between the trimmed V and J ends, which lost 9 bases and 0 bases, there was a span of 9 bases.

The V call is TRBV2, the J call TRBJ2-3; D is unresolved. Germline assignment: CDR1 SNHLY and CDR2 FYNNEI. V was pared by 6 bases and J by 3 bases, with 7 bases between. This CDR3 contains 12 residues. Here the CDR3 reads CASSDSTDTQYF. The CDR3 DNA is TGTGCCAGCAGCGACTCAACAGATACGCAGTATTTT.

This clone was seen only a few times. This sequence joins TRBV10-3 and TRBJ1-1; 10 bases fit TRBD1. V dropped 2 bases and J dropped 3; count of bases not matched to a gene: 3. The CDR3 covers 15 residues. The germline V gene encodes CDR1 ENHRY and CDR2 SYGVKD. The CDR3 DNA reads TGTGCCATCAGTGAGGCGGGGACAGGGGACACTGAAGCTTTCTTT. Amino acids: CAISEAGTGDTEAFF.

The chain couples TRBV18 to TRBJ1-1, with 7 positions matching TRBD1. Looked up from germline, CDR1 is KGHSH and CDR2 is LQKENI. J gave up 2 bases and V 8 bases, and 5 bases lay outside the gene matches. This CDR3 contains 13 residues. The DNA for the CDR3 is TGTGCCAGCCTAGGGACAGCCAACACTGAAGCTTTCTTT. Amino acid sequence: CASLGTANTEAFF.

The chain links TRBV28 to TRBJ2-7, with 9 bases fitting TRBD1. The germline V gene encodes CDR1 MDHEN and CDR2 SYDVKM. The CDR3 is 15 residues long. J was trimmed by 6 bases and V by 4 bases; bases with no gene match: 10. In nucleotides, the CDR3 is TGTGCCAGCAGTTCCCCGGGGACAGGGCTGCGCGAGCAGTACTTC. As protein: CASSSPGTGLREQYF.

This CDR3 is CASTIDRGQNQPQHF. The CDR3 nucleotides read TGTGCCAGTACCATCGACAGGGGGCAAAATCAGCCCCAGCATTTT. The chain recombines TRBV19 with TRBJ1-5; TRBD1 matches 10 bases. The junction had 7 bases not matched to a gene; V was cut back by 7 bases and J by 4 bases. The V gene's germline CDR1 is LNHDA and CDR2 SQIVND (reference sequence). The CDR3 totals 15 residues.

Notes on this clone: One end of the junction varies from germline; a read error may be responsible. This chain links TRBV5-1 with TRBJ1-1; 7 nucleotides line up with TRBD1. CDR3 size: 14 residues. The V gene's germline CDR1 is SGHRS and CDR2 YFSETQ. The CDR3 DNA follows: TGCGCCAGCAGCTTTGACAGGGCGAACGCTGAAGCTTTCTTT. Encoded protein: CASSFDRANAEAFF.